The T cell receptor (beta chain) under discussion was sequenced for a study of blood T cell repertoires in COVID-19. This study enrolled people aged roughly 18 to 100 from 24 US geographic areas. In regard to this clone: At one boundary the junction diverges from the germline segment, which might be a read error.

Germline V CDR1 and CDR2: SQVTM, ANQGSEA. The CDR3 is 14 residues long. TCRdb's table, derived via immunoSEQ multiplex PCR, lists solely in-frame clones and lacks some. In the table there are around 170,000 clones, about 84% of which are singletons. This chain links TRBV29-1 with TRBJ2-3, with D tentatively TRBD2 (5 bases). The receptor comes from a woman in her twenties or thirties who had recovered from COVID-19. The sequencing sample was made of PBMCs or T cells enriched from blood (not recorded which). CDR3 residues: CSVQEGGSTDTQYF. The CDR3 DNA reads TGCAGCGTTCAAGAGGGCGGGAGCACAGATACGCAGTATTTT.